The source of this TCR beta chain is a study of blood T cells in healthy people across ages. Study-level findings and limits: Diversity was higher, and naive CD4+ cells more numerous, in long-lived donors than in aged donors.

Combining a sample-barcoded 5' primer with a J-beta primer mix, a second PCR ran for roughly 7 to 11 cycles. Via MiXCR, TCRdb re-called the 5' RACE reads, giving one row per CDR3 protein. This table has over 700,000 distinct CDR3 sequences, around 25% appearing once. The CDR3 is made up of 15 amino acids. Germline V gene sequence: CDR1 SGHNT, CDR2 YENEEA. This clonotype was seen only once. Its cognate antigen is unknown. This sample also appeared in a second study, on T cells of mothers and their children.

This TCR was recovered from a boy aged 5-17 years in good health. The V gene is TRBV11-3, the J gene TRBJ2-5; tentatively, D is TRBD1 (5 bases). The end of the DNA aligns better with TRBJ2-1, so the J call may be wrong. Sequenced: blood. Here the CDR3 DNA reads TGTGCCAGCAGCTTAGATCCGCCAGGGAACCATGAGCAGTTCTTC. Amino acid sequence: CASSLDPPGNHEQFF.